This entry concerns a single T cell receptor beta chain. The target antigen is unknown. The data were obtained in a study of cytomegalovirus exposure and HLA in healthy donors. Overall study results and limits: There were some public TCRs occurring in many donors, but most TCR sequences were rare. As a later analysis showed, a missense DCLRE1C variant was linked to trimming of TCR beta V- and J-genes. HLA restriction was apparent for most CMV-associated TCR beta chains in a later analysis. Cytomegalovirus-associated TCR beta chains were listed, numbering 164.

This CDR3 is built from 16 residues. In germline, CDR1 is LNHDA, CDR2 SQIVND (reference sequence). The V end lost 2 bases, the J end lost 2 bases, and 12 bases lay between the germline ends. Use of 60 Vbeta and 13 Jbeta primers characterized the PCR. Using immunoSEQ multiplex PCR, the repertoire was profiled, and TCRdb retains in-frame clones only, with some absent. The profile shows some 200,000 clones, roughly 74% of them singletons. The chain employs TRBV19 and TRBJ1-4; D gene ambiguous. The source is a young woman in good health and CMV-seronegative. The sequenced sample was PBMCs. The CDR3: CASSIRSRATNEKLFF. The DNA of the CDR3 is TGTGCCAGTAGTATACGCAGCCGAGCGACTAATGAAAAACTGTTTTTT.